The 21 T cell receptor beta chains given below trace back to one sample, sequenced in a study of T-cell memory formation after mild COVID-19 (dated by TCRdb to about 2021). Library prep was done by 5' RACE. TCRdb shows the sequencer as Illumina NovaSeq 6000. The raw public reads went through TCRdb reprocessing: fastp at Q25, MiXCR clone calling, in-frame beta chains kept. Merged by CDR3 protein, the rows form single entries marked with the most common genes and DNA. The sample data list some 440,000 distinct CDR3 sequences, and around a quarter of these were observed just once. The ten largest account for around an eighth of the sample. The sample comprised PBMCs or a T cell subset sorted from them (not recorded which). Receptors were obtained from an adult woman who had mild COVID-19 (a few samples of this study predate the infection). The sample titles of this study are shuffled in the database, so cell type and time point are left out; the donor was told from shared clones.

The chain combines TRBV14 with TRBJ2-1; no clear D gene. The CDR3 consists of 12 residues. Looked up from germline, CDR1 is SGHDN and CDR2 is FVKESK. V lost 4 bases, J lost 7 bases, and 8 bases lay in between. CDR3 sequence (DNA): TGTGCCAGCAGCCCTACTTGGAATGAGCAGTTCTTC. Its protein product is CASSPTWNEQFF.

This sequence joins TRBV2 and TRBJ1-1; D gene ambiguous. The CDR3 spans 13 residues. Trimming left V 7 bases short and J 1 base short, with 10 bases between. CDR1 SNHLY and CDR2 FYNNEI come from the germline V gene. For the CDR3, the DNA is TGTGCCAGCACCCGGACGGAGAACACTGAAGCTTTCTTT. Translating gives CASTRTENTEAFF.

A few counts support this clonotype. The chain uses TRBV7-2 and TRBJ2-5; 7 positions match TRBD1. CDR3 size: 15 residues. The V gene's germline CDR1 is SGHTA and CDR2 FQGNSA. The junction had 9 bases not matched to a gene; V was cut back by 7 bases and J by 1 base. CDR3 residues: CASKGGRGFQETQYF. DNA of the CDR3: TGTGCCAGCAAAGGGGGCAGGGGTTTCCAAGAGACCCAGTACTTC.

In its sample, this clonotype was seen a few times. This chain uses TRBV7-7 with TRBJ2-1, with 7 bases identical to TRBD2. The CDR3 loop spans 17 amino acids. Looked up from germline, CDR1 is SSHAT and CDR2 is FNYEAQ (reference sequence). V gave up 2 bases and J gave up 4 bases; unmatched junction bases: 11. Written as DNA, the CDR3 is TGTGCCAGCAGCTTAAAGCCCGTTGGCGGGGGATACAATGAGCAGTTCTTC. It encodes CASSLKPVGGGYNEQFF.

CDR3 nucleotide sequence: TGTGCCAGCAGTGAAGCGGGGACAGGGATTGTGAACACTGAAGCTTTCTTT. As protein: CASSEAGTGIVNTEAFF. The chain carries TRBV6-1 and TRBJ1-1, with TRBD1 matching 9 bases. Unmatched junction bases numbered 5, after V lost 0 bases and J lost 0 bases. Germline CDR1 MNHNS, CDR2 SASEGT. The CDR3 spans 17 residues.

This clonotype was found a few times. The DNA for the CDR3 is TGTGCCAGCAGCTGGGGGGACAGGGGTTCCTACGAGCAGTACTTC. The encoded protein is CASSWGDRGSYEQYF. The J gene is TRBJ2-7, the V gene TRBV7-9, with TRBD1 matching 10 bases. Germline trimming cut 4 bases from V and 1 base from J; bases unmatched to any gene: 4. The germline gives CDR1 SEHNR, CDR2 FQNEAQ (reference sequence). The CDR3 contains 15 residues.

The V gene is TRBV11-3, the J gene TRBJ2-1, with D possibly being TRBD2 (7 bases). In germline, CDR1 is SGHNT, CDR2 YENEEA. This CDR3 has 15 amino acids. The V end was cut by 0 bases, the J end by 6 bases, with 12 bases between. For the CDR3, the DNA is TGTGCCAGCAGCTTAGAAGTGGGGGGGCTCAATGAGCAGTTCTTC. It encodes CASSLEVGGLNEQFF.

This clonotype has more than one count but fewer than ten. The rearrangement uses TRBV6-5 and TRBJ1-1; 8 bases map to TRBD1. The germline V gene encodes CDR1 MNHEY and CDR2 SVGAGI. Trimming at V came to 10 bases and at J to 1 base, leaving 5 bases not matched to a gene. This CDR3 region has 13 residues. The CDR3 DNA sequence: TGTGCCATCGGGGGACAGGCGAACACTGAAGCTTTCTTT. Its protein is CAIGGQANTEAFF.

This clonotype was detected only a few times. The chain joins TRBV29-1 to TRBJ2-5; D is undetermined. The CDR3 covers 11 residues. Trimming cost V 6 bases and J 11 bases, with 16 bases left between them. Germline V gene sequence: CDR1 SQVTM, CDR2 ANQGSEA. The CDR3 DNA sequence: TGCAGCGTGGACGACCCTGCCATGCAGTACTTC. Protein sequence: CSVDDPAMQYF.

This clonotype has more than one count but fewer than ten. The genes are TRBV7-6 and TRBJ2-5; 9 bases agree with TRBD1. After removal of 4 bases from V and 5 bases from J, the junction contained 8 bases not matched to a gene. The CDR3 is 15 amino acids. Germline lookup yields CDR1 SGHVS and CDR2 FNYEAQ. DNA of the CDR3: TGTGCCAGCAGCTCCAACAGGGGGCTGGGGGAGACCCAGTACTTC. Residues: CASSSNRGLGETQYF.

The V gene is TRBV15, the J gene TRBJ2-5; 10 bases line up with TRBD1. Germline CDR1 reads LNHNV; CDR2 reads YYDKDF (reference sequence). V lost 6 bases, J lost 3 bases, and 1 base stayed unmatched. The CDR3 runs to 13 residues. The CDR3 nucleotides are TGTGCCACCAGAGGGACAGGGGAAGAGACCCAGTACTTC. Translation gives CATRGTGEETQYF.

Only one count was recorded for this clonotype. This rearrangement joins TRBV23-1 to TRBJ1-5; TRBD1 matches at 10 bases. TRBV23-1 is known as an ORF, though its function is uncertain. The CDR3 covers 21 residues. V trimming: 7 bases; J trimming: 3 bases; junction bases outside the gene matches: 24. Here the CDR3 reads CASNPIQGPDRGLGNNQPQHF. DNA for the CDR3: TGCGCCAGCAACCCAATCCAGGGGCCCGACAGGGGGCTAGGGAACAATCAGCCCCAGCATTTT.

This clonotype was counted only a few times. CDR3 sequence (DNA): TGTGCCAGCCGAGGACTAGCGGAGGACACAGATACGCAGTATTTT. It translates to CASRGLAEDTDTQYF. The rearrangement joins TRBV2 to TRBJ2-3, with 10 bases aligning to TRBD2. The ends lost 8 bases at V and 2 bases at J; junction bases unmatched: 7. Germline V gene data show CDR1 as SNHLY and CDR2 as FYNNEI. The CDR3 spans 15 residues.

The chain combines TRBV6-6 with TRBJ2-2; D call uncertain. Trimming stripped 7 bases from V and 7 bases from J, with 10 bases between. CDR1 and CDR2 from the germline V gene are MNHNY and SVGAGI (reference sequence). The CDR3 runs to 12 residues. The CDR3 DNA sequence: TGTGCCAGCATTCAGGCTAGCGGGGAGCTGTTTTTT. This encodes CASIQASGELFF.

The chain links TRBV19 to TRBJ1-5, with 8 nucleotides matching TRBD1. Germline assignment: CDR1 LNHDA and CDR2 SQIVND (reference sequence). The V and J ends lost 6 bases and 6 bases, in that order; junction bases with no gene match: 4. The CDR3 contains 13 residues. The CDR3 reads CASRDRVFQPQHF. CDR3 DNA sequence: TGTGCCAGTAGGGACAGGGTCTTTCAGCCCCAGCATTTT. The full variable domain, with the rest looked up from reference TRBV19 and TRBJ1-5, is DGGITQSPKYLFRKEGQNVTLSCEQNLNHDAMYWYRQDPGQGLRLIYYSQIVNDFQKGDIAEGYSVSREKKESFPLTVTSAQKNPTAFYLCASRDRVFQPQHFGDGTRLSIL.

The chain uses TRBV11-2 and TRBJ1-1; D possibly corresponds to TRBD1 (5 bases). V shed 1 base and J shed 12 bases, with 15 bases lying between them. The CDR3 is made up of 13 amino acids. In germline, CDR1 is SGHAT, CDR2 FQNNGV. The chain's CDR3 is CASSLGDGVASFF. CDR3 coding DNA: TGTGCCAGCAGCTTAGGGGACGGGGTGGCGTCTTTCTTT.

This clonotype has just a few counts. The chain links TRBV6-2 or TRBV6-3 to TRBJ1-2; weak D call: TRBD1 (5 bases). There are 13 residues in the CDR3. The germline V and J ends were trimmed by 7 bases and 6 bases, with 15 bases remaining between them. CDR1 MNHEY and CDR2 SVGEGT come from the germline V gene. CDR3 region: CASITLGEDGYTF. Written as DNA, the CDR3 is TGTGCCAGCATCACCCTAGGGGAAGATGGCTACACCTTC.

This clonotype was seen more than once but under ten times. The CDR3 nucleotides read TGTGCCAGCAGCCCCCGGGACAGAGCAAGGGATGAGCAGTTCTTC. It codes for CASSPRDRARDEQFF. This chain uses TRBV7-3 with TRBJ2-1; 7 nucleotides line up with TRBD1. The germline V gene encodes CDR1 SGHTA and CDR2 FQGTGA. The CDR3 has 15 amino acids. The J segment lost 8 bases and the V segment lost 5 bases, leaving 12 bases of the junction unmatched.

The chain links TRBV6-2 or TRBV6-3 to TRBJ2-6, with D unresolved. Germline values: CDR1 MNHEY, CDR2 SVGEGT. The V gene lost 2 bases and the J gene lost 0 bases, with 8 bases spanning the gap. CDR3 size: 16 residues. CDR3 bases: TGTGCCAGCAGTTACCCCCAGATCTCTGGGGCCAACGTCCTGACTTTC. Protein product: CASSYPQISGANVLTF.

The chain couples TRBV6-5 to TRBJ1-2, with D unclear. The CDR3 runs 15 residues. Germline lookup yields CDR1 MNHEY and CDR2 SVGAGI. V was cut by 2 bases and J by 4 bases, with 14 bases left in between. The CDR3 reads CASSYDGGSGYGYTF. CDR3 nucleotide sequence: TGTGCCAGCAGTTACGACGGCGGGTCAGGCTATGGCTACACCTTC.

This chain links TRBV19 with TRBJ1-1; TRBD1 aligns across 10 bases. With 8 bases clipped from V and 6 bases from J, the junction kept 9 bases outside the gene matches. The CDR3 length is 14 residues. Looked up from germline, CDR1 is LNHDA and CDR2 is SQIVND (reference sequence). DNA of the CDR3: TGTGCCAGTCTGAACCGGGACAGGGGATCTGAAGCTTTCTTT. It encodes CASLNRDRGSEAFF.